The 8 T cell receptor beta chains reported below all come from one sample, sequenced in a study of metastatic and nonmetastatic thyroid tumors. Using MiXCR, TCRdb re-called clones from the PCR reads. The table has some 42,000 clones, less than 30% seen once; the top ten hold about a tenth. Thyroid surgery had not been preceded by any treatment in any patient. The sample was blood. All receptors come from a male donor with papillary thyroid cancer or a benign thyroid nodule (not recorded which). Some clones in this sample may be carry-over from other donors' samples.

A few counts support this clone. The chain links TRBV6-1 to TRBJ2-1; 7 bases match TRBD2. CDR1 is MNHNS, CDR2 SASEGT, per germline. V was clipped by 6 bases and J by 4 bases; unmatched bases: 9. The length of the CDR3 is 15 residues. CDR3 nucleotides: TGTGCCAGCAGAAGTGGTGGCGGGAGTTACAATGAGCAGTTCTTC. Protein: CASRSGGGSYNEQFF.

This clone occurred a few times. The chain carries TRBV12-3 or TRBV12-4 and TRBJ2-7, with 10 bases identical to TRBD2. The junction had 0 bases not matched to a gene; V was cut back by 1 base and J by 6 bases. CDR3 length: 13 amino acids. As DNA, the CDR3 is TGTGCCAGCAGTTTAGGGACTAGCGGCGAGCAGTACTTC. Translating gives CASSLGTSGEQYF.

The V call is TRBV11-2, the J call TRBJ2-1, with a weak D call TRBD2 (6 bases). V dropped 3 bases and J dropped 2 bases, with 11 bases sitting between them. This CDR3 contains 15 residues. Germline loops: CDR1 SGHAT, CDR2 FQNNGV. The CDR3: CASSFGGGTYNEQFF. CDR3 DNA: TGTGCCAGCAGCTTTGGGGGAGGTACCTACAATGAGCAGTTCTTC.

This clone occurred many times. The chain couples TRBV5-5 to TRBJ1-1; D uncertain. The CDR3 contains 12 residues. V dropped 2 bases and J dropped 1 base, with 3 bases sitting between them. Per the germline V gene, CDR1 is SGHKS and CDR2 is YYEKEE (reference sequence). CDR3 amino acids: CASSFANTEAFF. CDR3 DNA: TGTGCCAGCAGCTTTGCGAACACTGAAGCTTTCTTT.

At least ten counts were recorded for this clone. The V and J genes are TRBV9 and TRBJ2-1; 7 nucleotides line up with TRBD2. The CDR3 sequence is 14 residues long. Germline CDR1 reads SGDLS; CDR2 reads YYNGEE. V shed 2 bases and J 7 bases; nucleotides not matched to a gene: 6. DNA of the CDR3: TGTGCCAGCAGCGTTCGCGGGAGAGAGAATGAGCAGTTCTTC. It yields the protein CASSVRGRENEQFF.

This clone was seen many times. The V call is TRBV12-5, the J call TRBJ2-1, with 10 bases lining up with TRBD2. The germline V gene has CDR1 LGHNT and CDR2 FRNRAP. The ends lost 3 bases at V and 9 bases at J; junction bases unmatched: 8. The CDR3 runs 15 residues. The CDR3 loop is CASGFELAGAGEQFF. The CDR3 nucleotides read TGTGCTAGTGGTTTCGAGCTAGCGGGAGCTGGTGAGCAGTTCTTC.

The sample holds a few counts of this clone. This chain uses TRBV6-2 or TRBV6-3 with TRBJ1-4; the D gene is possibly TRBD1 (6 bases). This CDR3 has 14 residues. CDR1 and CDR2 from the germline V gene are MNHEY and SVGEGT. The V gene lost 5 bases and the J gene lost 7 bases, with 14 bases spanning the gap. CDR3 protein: CASSREGGGEKLFF. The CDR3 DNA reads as TGTGCCAGCAGTCGCGAGGGGGGAGGTGAAAAACTGTTTTTT.

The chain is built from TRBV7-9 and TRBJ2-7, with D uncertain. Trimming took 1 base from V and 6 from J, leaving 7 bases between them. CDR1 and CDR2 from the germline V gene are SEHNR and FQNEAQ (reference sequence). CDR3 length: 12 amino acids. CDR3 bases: TGTGCCAGCAGCTTAGTTTTGGGCGAGCAGTACTTC. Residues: CASSLVLGEQYF.